Listed below are T cell receptor beta chains from one sample, sequenced in a study of spatial heterogeneity in lung cancer. TCRdb reprocessed the 5' RACE reads via MiXCR and lists one record per CDR3 protein. The sample carries approximately 40,000 distinct CDR3 sequences, 7.5% recorded once. The starting material was PBMCs, obtained at surgery. The receptor source for this set is a male donor with early-stage non-small cell lung cancer. Each CDR3 is given with its conserved first and last residue. Each record gives: clone size, V gene, J gene, D gene, CDR3 protein, CDR3 DNA. The D gene is left open where the match is weak. The size field is filled for only some rows; it gives once, few, many or a size class.

clone size: many
V gene: TRBV6-5
J gene: TRBJ2-4
D gene: .
CDR3 protein: CASSSAKNIQYF
CDR3 DNA: TGTGCCAGCAGTTCGGCCAAAAACATTCAGTACTTC

clone size: many
V gene: TRBV4-1
J gene: TRBJ2-5
D gene: TRBD2
CDR3 protein: CASSQDPGLPETQYF
CDR3 DNA: TGCGCCAGCAGCCAAGATCCGGGACTACCAGAGACCCAGTACTTC

clone size: few
V gene: TRBV1
J gene: TRBJ2-3
D gene: .
CDR3 protein: CTSSRIIAGVTDTQYF
CDR3 DNA: TGCACCAGCAGCCGGATAATAGCGGGAGTCACAGATACGCAGTATTTT

clone size: few
V gene: TRBV11-3
J gene: TRBJ2-1
D gene: .
CDR3 protein: CASSSYEQFF
CDR3 DNA: TGTGCCAGCAGCTCCTATGAGCAGTTCTTC

clone size: few
V gene: TRBV20-1
J gene: TRBJ1-1
D gene: TRBD1
CDR3 protein: CSAFRGPLGGNTEAFF
CDR3 DNA: TGCAGTGCTTTCAGGGGGCCGCTTGGTGGTAACACTGAAGCTTTCTTT

clone size: many
V gene: TRBV20-1
J gene: TRBJ2-1
D gene: .
CDR3 protein: CSHVGASYNEQFF
CDR3 DNA: TGCAGCCACGTTGGGGCATCCTACAATGAGCAGTTCTTC

clone size: many
V gene: TRBV7-2
J gene: TRBJ2-4
D gene: .
CDR3 protein: CASSPPGGHIAKNIQYF
CDR3 DNA: TGTGCCAGCAGCCCCCCCGGTGGGCATATAGCCAAAAACATTCAGTACTTC

clone size: once
V gene: TRBV10-3
J gene: TRBJ1-6
D gene: .
CDR3 protein: CAISVGGSSYNSPLHF
CDR3 DNA: TGTGCCATCAGTGTTGGCGGGAGCTCCTATAATTCACCCCTCCACTTT

clone size: few
V gene: TRBV6-2/TRBV6-3
J gene: TRBJ1-5
D gene: .
CDR3 protein: CASSYSLVQPQHF
CDR3 DNA: TGTGCCAGCAGTTACTCGCTTGTCCAGCCCCAGCATTTT

clone size: .
V gene: TRBV7-2
J gene: TRBJ2-1
D gene: TRBD2
CDR3 protein: CASSSSGTDNEQFF
CDR3 DNA: TGTGCCAGCAGCTCTAGCGGGACGGACAATGAGCAGTTCTTC

clone size: .
V gene: TRBV19
J gene: TRBJ1-1
D gene: .
CDR3 protein: CASSLSGYTEAFF
CDR3 DNA: TGTGCCAGTAGTCTCTCGGGGTACACTGAAGCTTTCTTT

clone size: many
V gene: TRBV5-6
J gene: TRBJ1-1
D gene: .
CDR3 protein: CASAPLRGLNTEAFF
CDR3 DNA: TGTGCCAGCGCCCCTCTCCGGGGTCTGAACACTGAAGCTTTCTTT

clone size: .
V gene: TRBV4-2
J gene: TRBJ2-1
D gene: .
CDR3 protein: CASSQDPRGSSSYNEQFF
CDR3 DNA: TGTGCCAGCAGCCAAGATCCGAGGGGAAGCAGCTCCTACAATGAGCAGTTCTTC

clone size: many
V gene: TRBV7-8
J gene: TRBJ2-1
D gene: TRBD1
CDR3 protein: CASSPRDRAVEQFF
CDR3 DNA: TGTGCCAGCAGCCCCCGGGACAGGGCTGTTGAGCAGTTCTTC

clone size: .
V gene: TRBV6-5
J gene: TRBJ1-1
D gene: .
CDR3 protein: CASSFKGRSTEAFF
CDR3 DNA: TGTGCCAGCAGTTTCAAGGGTAGGAGCACTGAAGCTTTCTTT

clone size: many
V gene: TRBV27
J gene: TRBJ1-2
D gene: TRBD1
CDR3 protein: CASSPSLDRGYYGYTF
CDR3 DNA: TGTGCCAGCAGTCCCAGCCTGGACAGGGGATACTATGGCTACACCTTC

clone size: few
V gene: TRBV4-2
J gene: TRBJ1-2
D gene: TRBD1
CDR3 protein: CASSQGGRDRIYGYTF
CDR3 DNA: TGTGCCAGCAGCCAAGGGGGCCGGGACAGGATCTATGGCTACACCTTC

clone size: .
V gene: TRBV7-9
J gene: TRBJ2-4
D gene: .
CDR3 protein: CASSLGSGPNIQYF
CDR3 DNA: TGTGCCAGCAGCTTAGGAAGCGGGCCAAACATTCAGTACTTC

clone size: many
V gene: TRBV12-3/TRBV12-4
J gene: TRBJ2-3
D gene: .
CDR3 protein: CASSLGTPDTDTQYF
CDR3 DNA: TGTGCCAGCAGCCTCGGGACTCCTGACACAGATACGCAGTATTTT

clone size: many
V gene: TRBV6-2/TRBV6-3
J gene: TRBJ2-7
D gene: .
CDR3 protein: CASSPTRTGSSYEQYF
CDR3 DNA: TGTGCCAGCAGCCCCACTCGGACGGGGAGCTCCTACGAGCAGTACTTC

clone size: many
V gene: TRBV7-2
J gene: TRBJ2-5
D gene: .
CDR3 protein: CASSPGTGKTQYF
CDR3 DNA: TGTGCCAGCAGCCCCGGGACCGGCAAGACCCAGTACTTC

clone size: few
V gene: TRBV18
J gene: TRBJ2-3
D gene: .
CDR3 protein: CASSSIVTDTQYF
CDR3 DNA: TGTGCCAGCTCATCGATTGTGACAGATACGCAGTATTTT

clone size: few
V gene: TRBV20-1
J gene: TRBJ1-5
D gene: .
CDR3 protein: CSARPGQGSNQPQHF
CDR3 DNA: TGCAGTGCTAGACCGGGGCAGGGTAGCAATCAGCCCCAGCATTTT

clone size: few
V gene: TRBV18
J gene: TRBJ2-1
D gene: .
CDR3 protein: CASSQIGGYNEQFF
CDR3 DNA: TGTGCCAGCTCACAAATAGGAGGGTACAATGAGCAGTTCTTC

clone size: many
V gene: TRBV11-1
J gene: TRBJ2-2
D gene: .
CDR3 protein: CASSESTWDVNTGELFF
CDR3 DNA: TGTGCCAGCAGCGAATCCACTTGGGACGTGAACACCGGGGAGCTGTTTTTT

clone size: once
V gene: TRBV2
J gene: TRBJ2-2
D gene: .
CDR3 protein: CASSPGRSTGELFF
CDR3 DNA: TGTGCCAGCAGCCCAGGGAGAAGCACCGGGGAGCTGTTTTTT

clone size: many
V gene: TRBV7-9
J gene: TRBJ1-5
D gene: TRBD1
CDR3 protein: CASRGDRANQPQHF
CDR3 DNA: TGTGCCAGCAGGGGGGACAGGGCCAATCAGCCCCAGCATTTT

clone size: few
V gene: TRBV20-1
J gene: TRBJ1-5
D gene: .
CDR3 protein: CSVREEWNVGSNQPQHF
CDR3 DNA: TGCAGCGTGAGAGAGGAGTGGAACGTTGGCAGCAATCAGCCCCAGCATTTT

clone size: many
V gene: TRBV24-1
J gene: TRBJ1-4
D gene: .
CDR3 protein: CATNSWDVTNEKLFF
CDR3 DNA: TGTGCCACCAATTCTTGGGATGTGACAAATGAAAAACTGTTTTTT

clone size: many
V gene: TRBV7-3
J gene: TRBJ2-6
D gene: TRBD2
CDR3 protein: CASSLTSGTISGANVLTF
CDR3 DNA: TGTGCCAGCAGCTTAACTAGCGGGACTATCTCTGGGGCCAACGTCCTGACTTTC

clone size: few
V gene: TRBV15
J gene: TRBJ1-2
D gene: .
CDR3 protein: CATSRGGASYGYTF
CDR3 DNA: TGTGCCACCAGCAGGGGGGGCGCATCCTATGGCTACACCTTC

clone size: .
V gene: TRBV18
J gene: TRBJ1-1
D gene: .
CDR3 protein: CASSPPGQSNTEAFF
CDR3 DNA: TGTGCCAGCTCACCGCCCGGACAGTCGAACACTGAAGCTTTCTTT

clone size: .
V gene: TRBV6-4
J gene: TRBJ2-1
D gene: TRBD2
CDR3 protein: CASSVLAGGDSEQFF
CDR3 DNA: TGTGCCAGCAGTGTGCTAGCGGGGGGAGACAGTGAGCAGTTCTTC

clone size: few
V gene: TRBV30
J gene: TRBJ2-7
D gene: .
CDR3 protein: CAWSVAFSYEQYF
CDR3 DNA: TGTGCCTGGAGTGTCGCATTCTCCTACGAGCAGTACTTC

clone size: many
V gene: TRBV14
J gene: TRBJ2-2
D gene: TRBD2
CDR3 protein: CASSGTSVNGELFF
CDR3 DNA: TGTGCCAGCAGCGGGACTAGCGTTAACGGGGAGCTGTTTTTT

clone size: many
V gene: TRBV24-1
J gene: TRBJ1-5
D gene: .
CDR3 protein: CATSDSGIGQPQHF
CDR3 DNA: TGTGCCACCAGTGATTCCGGTATAGGGCAGCCCCAGCATTTT

clone size: .
V gene: TRBV7-7
J gene: TRBJ2-1
D gene: .
CDR3 protein: CASSAGLTLYNEQFF
CDR3 DNA: TGTGCTAGCAGCGCGGGACTGACCCTCTACAATGAGCAGTTCTTC

clone size: .
V gene: TRBV14
J gene: TRBJ2-1
D gene: .
CDR3 protein: CASSLTSWDNEQFF
CDR3 DNA: TGTGCCAGCAGCCTGACTAGTTGGGACAATGAGCAGTTCTTC

clone size: many
V gene: TRBV6-2/TRBV6-3
J gene: TRBJ2-7
D gene: .
CDR3 protein: CASSPSYEQYF
CDR3 DNA: TGTGCCAGCAGTCCATCCTACGAGCAGTACTTC

clone size: many
V gene: TRBV25-1
J gene: TRBJ2-2
D gene: TRBD2
CDR3 protein: CASSDEREVRSGELFF
CDR3 DNA: TGTGCCAGCAGTGATGAGCGGGAGGTTCGGAGCGGGGAGCTGTTTTTT

clone size: many
V gene: TRBV5-6
J gene: TRBJ2-1
D gene: .
CDR3 protein: CASSLAASEFF
CDR3 DNA: TGTGCCAGCAGCTTGGCGGCTAGCGAGTTCTTC

clone size: few
V gene: TRBV28
J gene: TRBJ1-2
D gene: .
CDR3 protein: CASSLFESINYGYTF
CDR3 DNA: TGTGCCAGCAGCCTTTTTGAGAGCATTAACTATGGCTACACCTTC

clone size: many
V gene: TRBV20-1
J gene: TRBJ2-6
D gene: .
CDR3 protein: CSALSSGANVLTF
CDR3 DNA: TGCAGTGCTCTCAGCTCTGGGGCCAACGTCCTGACTTTC

clone size: many
V gene: TRBV5-6
J gene: TRBJ2-2
D gene: .
CDR3 protein: CASSPTWDLTSTGELFF
CDR3 DNA: TGTGCCAGCAGCCCTACTTGGGACCTCACTTCCACCGGGGAGCTGTTTTTT

clone size: .
V gene: TRBV7-3
J gene: TRBJ1-6
D gene: .
CDR3 protein: CASSLISGPNSPLHF
CDR3 DNA: TGTGCCAGCAGCTTAATATCGGGCCCTAATTCACCCCTCCACTTT

clone size: few
V gene: TRBV20-1
J gene: TRBJ1-1
D gene: .
CDR3 protein: CSARDPGTEAFF
CDR3 DNA: TGCAGTGCTAGAGATCCAGGGACTGAAGCTTTCTTT

clone size: .
V gene: TRBV18
J gene: TRBJ1-2
D gene: .
CDR3 protein: CASSPSPGDGYTF
CDR3 DNA: TGTGCCAGCTCACCATCGCCAGGGGATGGCTACACCTTC

clone size: .
V gene: TRBV7-2
J gene: TRBJ2-1
D gene: TRBD2
CDR3 protein: CASSPWGSGGLNEQFF
CDR3 DNA: TGTGCCAGCAGCCCCTGGGGTAGCGGGGGGCTAAATGAGCAGTTCTTC

clone size: .
V gene: TRBV18
J gene: TRBJ2-5
D gene: .
CDR3 protein: CASSSASGGETQYF
CDR3 DNA: TGTGCCAGCTCATCCGCGAGTGGCGGAGAGACCCAGTACTTC

clone size: many
V gene: TRBV2
J gene: TRBJ2-1
D gene: .
CDR3 protein: CASSEVWGSEQFF
CDR3 DNA: TGTGCCAGCAGTGAAGTTTGGGGTAGTGAGCAGTTCTTC

clone size: many
V gene: TRBV12-3/TRBV12-4
J gene: TRBJ2-1
D gene: TRBD2
CDR3 protein: CASSFGRGSLNEQFF
CDR3 DNA: TGTGCCAGCAGTTTCGGGCGGGGGTCCCTCAATGAGCAGTTCTTC

clone size: many
V gene: TRBV7-9
J gene: TRBJ2-3
D gene: .
CDR3 protein: CASSLLYADTQYF
CDR3 DNA: TGTGCCAGCAGCTTACTTTATGCAGATACGCAGTATTTT

clone size: many
V gene: TRBV4-2
J gene: TRBJ1-1
D gene: TRBD1
CDR3 protein: CASSQARTGPSEAFF
CDR3 DNA: TGTGCCAGCAGCCAAGCCCGGACAGGCCCCTCTGAAGCTTTCTTT

clone size: few
V gene: TRBV5-6
J gene: TRBJ1-5
D gene: .
CDR3 protein: CASSLSGTGSFQPQHF
CDR3 DNA: TGTGCCAGCAGCTTGTCGGGGACCGGTTCTTTTCAGCCCCAGCATTTT

clone size: many
V gene: TRBV5-1
J gene: TRBJ2-7
D gene: TRBD1
CDR3 protein: CASSYGTGGYEQYF
CDR3 DNA: TGCGCCAGCAGCTACGGGACAGGGGGCTACGAGCAGTACTTC

clone size: few
V gene: TRBV28
J gene: TRBJ2-2
D gene: .
CDR3 protein: CASNRGGGSGELFF
CDR3 DNA: TGTGCCAGTAACAGGGGAGGGGGTTCCGGGGAGCTGTTTTTT